This TCR beta chain is from a study of blood T cell repertoires in COVID-19. TCRdb's copy holds only in-frame clones and misses some; the assay was immunoSEQ multiplex PCR. The sample consists of tens of thousands of clones, about 90% of them appearing once. Germline V gene lookup returns CDR1 SGHTA and CDR2 FQGNSA. Trimming removed 5 bases from V and 5 bases from J; junction bases left unmatched: 12. The CDR3 is 16 amino acids. The sequencing input was peripheral blood. The V gene is TRBV7-2, the J gene TRBJ2-5; TRBD1 agrees at 9 bases. The TCR comes from a woman older than 75 with acute or convalescent COVID-19. CDR3 DNA sequence: TGTGCCAGCAGCCCGGTTAAAAACAGGGGGCCGGAGACCCAGTACTTC. As protein: CASSPVKNRGPETQYF.